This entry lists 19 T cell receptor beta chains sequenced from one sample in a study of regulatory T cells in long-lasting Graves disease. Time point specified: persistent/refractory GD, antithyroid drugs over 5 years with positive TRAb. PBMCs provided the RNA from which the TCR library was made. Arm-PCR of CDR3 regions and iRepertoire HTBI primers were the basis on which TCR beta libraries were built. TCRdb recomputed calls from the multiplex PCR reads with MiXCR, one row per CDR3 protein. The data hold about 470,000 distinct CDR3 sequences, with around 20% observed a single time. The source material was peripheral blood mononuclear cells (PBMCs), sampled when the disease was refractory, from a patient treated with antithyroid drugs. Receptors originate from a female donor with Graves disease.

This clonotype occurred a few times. DNA for the CDR3: TGTGCCAGCAGTTACTCGGCAGGGATGAACACTGAAGCTTTCTTT. Translating gives CASSYSAGMNTEAFF. This chain connects TRBV6-2 or TRBV6-3 to TRBJ1-1; weak D call: TRBD1 (5 bases). The CDR3 has 15 residues. Germline V gives CDR1 MNHEY, CDR2 SVGEGT. Trimming took off 0 bases at V and 0 bases at J, with 8 bases between the two ends.

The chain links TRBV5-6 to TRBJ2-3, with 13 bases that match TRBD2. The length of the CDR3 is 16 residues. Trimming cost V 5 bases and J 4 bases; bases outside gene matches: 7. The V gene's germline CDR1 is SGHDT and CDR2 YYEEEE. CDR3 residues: CASRRLAGGPPDTQYF. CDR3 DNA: TGTGCCAGCAGACGACTAGCGGGGGGACCCCCAGATACGCAGTATTTT.

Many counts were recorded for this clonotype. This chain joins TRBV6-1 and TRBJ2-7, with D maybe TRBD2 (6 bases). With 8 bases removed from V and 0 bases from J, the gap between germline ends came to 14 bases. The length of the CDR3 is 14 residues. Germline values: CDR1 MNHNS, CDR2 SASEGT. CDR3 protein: CASLEIAVSYEQYF. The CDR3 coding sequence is TGTGCCAGCCTGGAAATAGCGGTCTCCTACGAGCAGTACTTC.

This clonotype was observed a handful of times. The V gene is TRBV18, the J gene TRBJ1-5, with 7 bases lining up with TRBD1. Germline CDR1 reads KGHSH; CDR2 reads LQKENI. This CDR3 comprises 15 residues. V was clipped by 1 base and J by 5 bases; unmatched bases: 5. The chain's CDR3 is CASSPRQQGYQPQHF. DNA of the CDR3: TGTGCCAGCTCACCACGGCAACAGGGGTATCAGCCCCAGCATTTT.

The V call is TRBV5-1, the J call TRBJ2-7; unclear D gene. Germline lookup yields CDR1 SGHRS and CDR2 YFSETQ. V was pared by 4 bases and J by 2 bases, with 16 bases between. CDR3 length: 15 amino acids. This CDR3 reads CASSPRASKTYEQYF. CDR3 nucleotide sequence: TGCGCCAGCAGCCCCCGGGCCTCCAAAACCTACGAGCAGTACTTC.

CDR3 sequence (DNA): TGTGCCACCAGCAGGTCGACAGGGAACACTGAAGCTTTCTTT. Translating gives CATSRSTGNTEAFF. The rearrangement joins TRBV15 to TRBJ1-1; D may be TRBD1 (6 bases). V was pared by 3 bases and J by 1 base, with 9 bases between. This CDR3 contains 14 residues. Germline V gives CDR1 LNHNV, CDR2 YYDKDF (reference sequence).

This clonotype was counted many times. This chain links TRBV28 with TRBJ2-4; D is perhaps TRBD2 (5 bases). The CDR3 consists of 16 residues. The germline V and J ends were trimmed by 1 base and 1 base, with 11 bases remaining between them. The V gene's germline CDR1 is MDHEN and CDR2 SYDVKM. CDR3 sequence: CASSLFGDSAKNIQYF. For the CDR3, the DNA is TGTGCCAGCAGTTTATTCGGGGATAGCGCCAAAAACATTCAGTACTTC.

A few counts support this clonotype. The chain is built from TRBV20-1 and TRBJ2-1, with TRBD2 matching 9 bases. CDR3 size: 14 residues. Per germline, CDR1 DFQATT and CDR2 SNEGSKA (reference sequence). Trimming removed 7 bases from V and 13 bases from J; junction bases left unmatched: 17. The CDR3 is CSGARGGGRAAQFF. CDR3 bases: TGCAGTGGAGCAAGGGGTGGCGGGAGGGCCGCTCAGTTCTTC.

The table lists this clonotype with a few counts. CDR3 amino acids: CSARGEAGPSYEQYF. Here the CDR3 DNA reads TGCAGTGCTAGAGGGGAGGCGGGCCCTTCCTACGAGCAGTACTTC. The chain recombines TRBV20-1 with TRBJ2-7; weak D call: TRBD2 (6 bases). Germline loops: CDR1 DFQATT, CDR2 SNEGSKA (reference sequence). Trimming removed 1 base at V and 1 base at J, with 14 bases between. This CDR3 spans 15 amino acids.

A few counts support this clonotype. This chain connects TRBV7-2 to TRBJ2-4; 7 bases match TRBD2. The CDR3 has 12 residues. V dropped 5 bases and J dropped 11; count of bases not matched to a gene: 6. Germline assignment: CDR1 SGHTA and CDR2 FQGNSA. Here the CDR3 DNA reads TGTGCCAGCAGCAGTAGCGGGTGGCTTCAGTACTTC. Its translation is CASSSSGWLQYF.

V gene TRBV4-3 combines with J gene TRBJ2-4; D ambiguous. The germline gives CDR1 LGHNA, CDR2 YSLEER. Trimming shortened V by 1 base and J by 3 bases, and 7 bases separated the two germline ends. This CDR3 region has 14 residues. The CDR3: CASSQGAIKNIQYF. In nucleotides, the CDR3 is TGCGCCAGCAGCCAAGGGGCTATCAAAAACATTCAGTACTTC.

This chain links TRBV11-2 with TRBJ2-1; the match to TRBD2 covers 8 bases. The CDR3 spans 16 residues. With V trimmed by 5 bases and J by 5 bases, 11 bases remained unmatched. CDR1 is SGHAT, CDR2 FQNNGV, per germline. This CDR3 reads CASSTTGTSYDNEQFF. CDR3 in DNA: TGTGCCAGCAGCACAACCGGGACTAGTTATGACAATGAGCAGTTCTTC. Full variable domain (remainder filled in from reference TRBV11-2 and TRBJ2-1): EAGVAQSPRYKIIEKRQSVAFWCNPISGHATLYWYQQILGQGPKLLIQFQNNGVVDDSQLPKDRFSAERLKGVDSTLKIQPAKLEDSAVYLCASSTTGTSYDNEQFFGPGTRLTVL.

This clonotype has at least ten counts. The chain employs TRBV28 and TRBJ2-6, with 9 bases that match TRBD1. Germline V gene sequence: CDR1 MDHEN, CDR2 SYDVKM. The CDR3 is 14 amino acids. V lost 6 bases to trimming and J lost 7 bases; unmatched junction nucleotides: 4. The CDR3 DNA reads TGTGCCAGCAGGGGGACAGGGAAAGCCAACGTCCTGACTTTC. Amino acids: CASRGTGKANVLTF.

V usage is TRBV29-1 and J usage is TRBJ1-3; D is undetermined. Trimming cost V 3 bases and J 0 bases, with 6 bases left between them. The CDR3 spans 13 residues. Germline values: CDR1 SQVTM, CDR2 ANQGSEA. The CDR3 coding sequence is TGCAGCGTTGACTCGAGCTCTGGAAACACCATATATTTT. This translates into CSVDSSSGNTIYF.

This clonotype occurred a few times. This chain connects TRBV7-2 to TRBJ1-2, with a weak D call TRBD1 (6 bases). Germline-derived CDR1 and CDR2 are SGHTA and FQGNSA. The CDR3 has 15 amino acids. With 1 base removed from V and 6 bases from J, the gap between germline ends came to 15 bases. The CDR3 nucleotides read TGTGCCAGCAGCTTAGATACAGGGAGGGTGAATGGCTACACCTTC. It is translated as CASSLDTGRVNGYTF.

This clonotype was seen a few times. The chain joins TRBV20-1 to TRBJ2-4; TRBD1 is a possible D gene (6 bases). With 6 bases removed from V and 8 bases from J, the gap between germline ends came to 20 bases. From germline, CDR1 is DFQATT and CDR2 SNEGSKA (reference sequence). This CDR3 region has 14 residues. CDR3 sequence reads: CSALQSDSRHIQYF. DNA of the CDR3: TGCAGTGCCCTACAATCGGACAGTAGACACATTCAGTACTTC.

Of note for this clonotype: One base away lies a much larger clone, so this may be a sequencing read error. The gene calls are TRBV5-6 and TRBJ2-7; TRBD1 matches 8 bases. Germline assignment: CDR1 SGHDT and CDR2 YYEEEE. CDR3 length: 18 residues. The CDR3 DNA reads TGTGCCAGCGCGATCTCCGGGACAGGATTTTCTAGCTCCTACGAGCTGTACTTC. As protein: CASAISGTGFSSSYELYF. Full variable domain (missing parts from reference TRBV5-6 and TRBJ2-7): DAGVTQSPTHLIKTRGQQVTLRCSPKSGHDTVSWYQQALGQGPQFIFQYYEEEERQRGNFPDRFSGHQFPNYSSELNVNALLLGDSALYLCASAISGTGFSSSYELYFGPGTRLTVT.

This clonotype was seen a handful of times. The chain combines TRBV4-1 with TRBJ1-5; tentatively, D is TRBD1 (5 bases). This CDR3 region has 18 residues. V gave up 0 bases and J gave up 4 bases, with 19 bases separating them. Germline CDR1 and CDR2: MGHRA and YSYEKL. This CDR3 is CASSQDYGRAGHNQPQHF. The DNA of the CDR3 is TGCGCCAGCAGCCAAGATTACGGCAGGGCAGGTCATAATCAGCCCCAGCATTTT.

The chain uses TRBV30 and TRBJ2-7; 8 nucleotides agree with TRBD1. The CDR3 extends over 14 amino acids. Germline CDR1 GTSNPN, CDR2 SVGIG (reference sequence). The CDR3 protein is CALEGYPGGPKQYF. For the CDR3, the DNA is TGTGCTTTGGAGGGATATCCAGGGGGCCCCAAGCAGTACTTC.